Listed below are T cell receptor beta chains from one sample, sequenced in a study of T cell changes during pregnancy in multiple sclerosis. Some clones are missing from TCRdb's copy, which holds only in-frame ones; the method was immunoSEQ multiplex PCR. Among roughly 38,000 clones listed, roughly 89% were seen once. The input for sequencing was CD4+ T cells from peripheral blood mononuclear cells, taken in the second trimester of pregnancy. These TCRs come from a female donor in good health, enrolled as a control in a pregnancy study. Both conserved end residues are part of each CDR3. Each record gives: D gene, clone size, J gene, CDR3 length, V gene, CDR3 protein. The D gene is left open where the match is weak. A clone size is listed for some rows: how often the clone was seen (once, few, many), or a class if it is expanded.

TRBD2 . TRBJ2-1 16 TRBV7-9 CASSFYGGSSYNEQFF
TRBD2 . TRBJ2-3 15 TRBV6-4 CASSIAGVSTDTQYF
. . TRBJ1-2 11 TRBV7-2 CASSLRHGYTF
TRBD2 . TRBJ2-5 16 TRBV7-8 CASSFRTSGGQETQYF
TRBD1 . TRBJ2-2 13 TRBV2 CASSVTGGGELFF
. . TRBJ1-6 16 TRBV7-2 CASSPQPTGYNSPLHF
. . TRBJ1-1 12 TRBV29-1 CSVEATELEAFF
TRBD2 few TRBJ2-3 18 TRBV7-3 CASSLTYSGGGSTDTQYF
. . TRBJ2-3 14 TRBV5-1 CASRVSSGTHTQYF
TRBD2 . TRBJ2-1 15 TRBV19 CASSASGGEYNEQFF
TRBD2 . TRBJ2-1 15 TRBV7-9 CASTEWGGGANEQFF
. few TRBJ1-1 15 TRBV2 CASIISGIAGTEAFF
. . TRBJ1-1 16 TRBV29-1 CSVEGTPGQTNTEAFF
. . TRBJ2-2 13 TRBV11-3 CASSPDGAGELFF
. . TRBJ2-5 16 TRBV5-6 CASSLTGTVLQETQYF
. . TRBJ1-1 14 TRBV5-1 CASSTGTVNTEAFF
. . TRBJ1-6 12 TRBV4-3 CASSQLNSPLHF
. . TRBJ1-2 11 TRBV30 CAWTRAYGYTF
. . TRBJ2-7 13 TRBV4-3 CASSHGPGNEQYF
TRBD1 . TRBJ2-5 16 TRBV7-6 CASSLEAGGIRETQYF
TRBD1 . TRBJ1-1 14 TRBV6-5 CASSRQGMNTEAFF
TRBD1 once TRBJ2-5 13 TRBV9 CASSYDRGETQYF
. . TRBJ2-5 15 TRBV11-2 CASSLAAAGTETQYF
TRBD1 . TRBJ1-6 16 TRBV5-4 CASSLFGQGYNSPLHF
TRBD2 . TRBJ2-2 14 TRBV29-1 CSVGRGDNTGELFF
. . TRBJ1-1 14 TRBV5-1 CASREGPSSTEAFF
. . TRBJ1-3 15 TRBV7-6 CASSITAGSGNTIYF
. . TRBJ1-1 16 TRBV4-2 CASSQVGAVLNTEAFF